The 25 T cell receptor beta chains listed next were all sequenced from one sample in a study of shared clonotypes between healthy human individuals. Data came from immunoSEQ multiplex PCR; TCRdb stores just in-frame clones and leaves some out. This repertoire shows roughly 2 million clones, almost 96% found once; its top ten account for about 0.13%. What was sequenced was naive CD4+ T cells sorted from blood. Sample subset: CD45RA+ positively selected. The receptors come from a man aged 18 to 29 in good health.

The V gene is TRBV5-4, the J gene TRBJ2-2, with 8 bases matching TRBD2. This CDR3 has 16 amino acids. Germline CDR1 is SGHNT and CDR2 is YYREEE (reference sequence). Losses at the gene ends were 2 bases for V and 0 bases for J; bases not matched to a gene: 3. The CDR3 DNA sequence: TGTGCCAGCAGCTTACCGGGACTAGCGAACACCGGGGAGCTGTTTTTT. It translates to CASSLPGLANTGELFF.

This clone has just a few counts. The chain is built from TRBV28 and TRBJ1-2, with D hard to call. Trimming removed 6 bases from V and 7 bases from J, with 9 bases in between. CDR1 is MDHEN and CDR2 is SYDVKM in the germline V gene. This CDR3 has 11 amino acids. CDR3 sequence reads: CASRKVAGYTF. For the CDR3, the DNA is TGTGCCAGCAGGAAAGTAGCTGGCTACACCTTC.

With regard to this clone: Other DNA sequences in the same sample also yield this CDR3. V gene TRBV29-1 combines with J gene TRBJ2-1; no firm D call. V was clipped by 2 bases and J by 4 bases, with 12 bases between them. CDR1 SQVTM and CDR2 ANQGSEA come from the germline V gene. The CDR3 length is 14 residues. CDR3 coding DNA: TGCAGCGTTGAATACGGAGCTGGGTACAATGAGCAGTTCTTC. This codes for CSVEYGAGYNEQFF.

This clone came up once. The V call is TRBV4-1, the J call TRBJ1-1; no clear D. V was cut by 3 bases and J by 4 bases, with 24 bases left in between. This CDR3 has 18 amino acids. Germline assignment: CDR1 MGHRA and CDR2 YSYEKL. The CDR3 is CASSHSLIRKGGGTEAFF. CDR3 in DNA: TGCGCCAGCAGCCATTCCCTCATTCGGAAGGGAGGAGGCACTGAAGCTTTCTTT.

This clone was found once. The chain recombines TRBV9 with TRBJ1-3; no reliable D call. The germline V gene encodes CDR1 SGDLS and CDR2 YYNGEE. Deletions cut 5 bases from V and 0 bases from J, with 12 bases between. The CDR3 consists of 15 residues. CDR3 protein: CASSETMSSGNTIYF. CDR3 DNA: TGTGCCAGCAGTGAGACGATGAGCTCTGGAAACACCATATATTTT.

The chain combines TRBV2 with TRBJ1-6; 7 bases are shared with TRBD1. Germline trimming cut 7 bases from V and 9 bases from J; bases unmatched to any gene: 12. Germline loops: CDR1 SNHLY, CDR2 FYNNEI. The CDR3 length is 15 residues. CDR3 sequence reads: CASTETGLAPSPLHF. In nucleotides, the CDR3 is TGTGCCAGCACTGAGACAGGGCTTGCTCCTTCACCCCTCCACTTT.

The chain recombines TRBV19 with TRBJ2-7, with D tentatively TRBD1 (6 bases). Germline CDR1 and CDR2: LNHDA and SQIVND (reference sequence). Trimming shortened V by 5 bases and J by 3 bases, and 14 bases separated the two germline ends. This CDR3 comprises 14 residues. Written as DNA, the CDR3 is TGTGCCAGTAGTTCTCCAGGGGCCTACTACGAGCAGTACTTC. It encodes CASSSPGAYYEQYF.

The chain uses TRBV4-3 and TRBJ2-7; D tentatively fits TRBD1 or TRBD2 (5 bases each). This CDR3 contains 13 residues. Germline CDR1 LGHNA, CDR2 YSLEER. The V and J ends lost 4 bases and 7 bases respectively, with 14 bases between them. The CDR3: CASSRDPGGEQYF. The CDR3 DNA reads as TGCGCCAGCAGCCGGGACCCAGGAGGAGAGCAGTACTTC.

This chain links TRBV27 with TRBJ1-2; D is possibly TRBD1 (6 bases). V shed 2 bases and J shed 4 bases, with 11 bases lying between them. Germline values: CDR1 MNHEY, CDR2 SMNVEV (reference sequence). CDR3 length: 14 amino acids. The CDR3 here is CASSLQGTSYGYTF. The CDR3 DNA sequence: TGTGCCAGCAGTTTACAGGGGACCTCCTATGGCTACACCTTC.

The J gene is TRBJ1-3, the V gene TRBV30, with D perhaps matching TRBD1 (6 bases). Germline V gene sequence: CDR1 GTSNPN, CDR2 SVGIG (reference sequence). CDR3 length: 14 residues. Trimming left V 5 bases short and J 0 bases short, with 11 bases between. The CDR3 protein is CAWGKGGSGNTIYF. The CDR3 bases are TGTGCCTGGGGAAAAGGGGGCTCTGGAAACACCATATATTTT. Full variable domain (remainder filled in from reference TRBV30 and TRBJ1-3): SQTIHQWPATLVQPVGSPLSLECTVEGTSNPNLYWYRQAAGRGLQLLFYSVGIGQISSEVPQNLSASRPQDRQFILSSKKLLLSDSGFYLCAWGKGGSGNTIYFGEGSWLTVV.

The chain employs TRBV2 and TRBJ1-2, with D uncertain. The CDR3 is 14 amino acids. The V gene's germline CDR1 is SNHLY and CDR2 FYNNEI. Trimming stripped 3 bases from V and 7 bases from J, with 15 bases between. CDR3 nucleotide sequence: TGTGCCAGCAGTGATCCGAACCATCCCTCTGGCTACACCTTC. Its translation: CASSDPNHPSGYTF.

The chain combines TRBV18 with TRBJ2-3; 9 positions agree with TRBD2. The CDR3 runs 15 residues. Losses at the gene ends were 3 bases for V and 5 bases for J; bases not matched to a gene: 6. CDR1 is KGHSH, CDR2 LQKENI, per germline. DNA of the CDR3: TGTGCCAGCTCACCCGGCCTAGCGGGGCAAGATACGCAGTATTTT. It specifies CASSPGLAGQDTQYF.

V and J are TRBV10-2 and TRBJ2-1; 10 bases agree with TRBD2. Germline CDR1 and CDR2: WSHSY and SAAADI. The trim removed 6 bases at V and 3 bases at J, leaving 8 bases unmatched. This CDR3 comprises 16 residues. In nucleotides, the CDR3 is TGCGCCAGCAGGGCTAGCGGGAGCTATCTCTACAATGAGCAGTTCTTC. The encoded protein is CASRASGSYLYNEQFF.

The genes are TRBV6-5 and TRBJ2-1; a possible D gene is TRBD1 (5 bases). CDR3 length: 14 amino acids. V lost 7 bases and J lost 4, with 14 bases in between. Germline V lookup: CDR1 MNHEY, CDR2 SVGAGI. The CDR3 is CASTKDMDYNEQFF. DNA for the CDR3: TGTGCCAGCACCAAGGACATGGATTACAATGAGCAGTTCTTC.

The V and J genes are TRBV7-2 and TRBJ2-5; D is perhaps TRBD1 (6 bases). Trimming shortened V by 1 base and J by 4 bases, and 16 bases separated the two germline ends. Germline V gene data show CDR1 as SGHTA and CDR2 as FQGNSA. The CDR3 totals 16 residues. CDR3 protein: CASSLVTGLSGETQYF. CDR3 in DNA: TGTGCCAGCAGCTTAGTAACAGGGCTGTCCGGAGAGACCCAGTACTTC.

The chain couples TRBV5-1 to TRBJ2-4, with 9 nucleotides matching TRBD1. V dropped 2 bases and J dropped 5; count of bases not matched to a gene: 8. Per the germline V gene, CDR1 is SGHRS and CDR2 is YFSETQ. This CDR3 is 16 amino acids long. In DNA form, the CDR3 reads TGCGCCAGCAGCTTAAAGGGACAGGGTGCCCAAAACATTCAGTACTTC. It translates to CASSLKGQGAQNIQYF.

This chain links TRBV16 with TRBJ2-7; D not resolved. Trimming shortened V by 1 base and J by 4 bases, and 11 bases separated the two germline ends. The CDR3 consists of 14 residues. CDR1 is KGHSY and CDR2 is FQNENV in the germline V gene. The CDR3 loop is CASSQLPEPYEQYF. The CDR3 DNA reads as TGTGCCAGCAGCCAATTGCCGGAACCTTACGAGCAGTACTTC.

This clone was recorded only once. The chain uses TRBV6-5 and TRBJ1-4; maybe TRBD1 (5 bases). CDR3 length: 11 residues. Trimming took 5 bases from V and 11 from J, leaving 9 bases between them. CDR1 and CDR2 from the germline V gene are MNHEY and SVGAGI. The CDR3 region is CASSREGKLFF. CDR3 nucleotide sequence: TGTGCCAGCAGTCGTGAGGGGAAACTGTTTTTT.

The CDR3 loop is CASSFPGAGGTYEQYF. The DNA for the CDR3 is TGTGCCAGCAGCTTCCCCGGGGCGGGTGGGACCTACGAGCAGTACTTC. The chain joins TRBV7-8 to TRBJ2-7, with D perhaps given as TRBD1 or TRBD2 (5 bases each). The CDR3 has 16 amino acids. Germline CDR1 SGHVS, CDR2 FQNEAQ. The V and J ends lost 3 bases and 2 bases respectively, with 17 bases between them.

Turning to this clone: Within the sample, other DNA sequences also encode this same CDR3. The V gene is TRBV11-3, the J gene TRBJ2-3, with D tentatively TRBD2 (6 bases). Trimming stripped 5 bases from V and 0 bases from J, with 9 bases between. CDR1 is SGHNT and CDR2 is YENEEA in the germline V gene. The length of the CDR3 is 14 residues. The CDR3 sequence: CASSLAGSTDTQYF. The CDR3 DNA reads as TGTGCCAGCAGCCTTGCGGGGAGCACAGATACGCAGTATTTT.

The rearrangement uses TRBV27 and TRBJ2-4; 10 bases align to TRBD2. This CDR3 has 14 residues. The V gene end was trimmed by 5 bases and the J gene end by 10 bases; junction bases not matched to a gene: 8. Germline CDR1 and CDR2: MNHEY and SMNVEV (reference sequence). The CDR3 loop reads CASSPSLAGPIQYF. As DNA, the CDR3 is TGTGCCAGCAGTCCGTCACTAGCGGGACCGATTCAGTACTTC.

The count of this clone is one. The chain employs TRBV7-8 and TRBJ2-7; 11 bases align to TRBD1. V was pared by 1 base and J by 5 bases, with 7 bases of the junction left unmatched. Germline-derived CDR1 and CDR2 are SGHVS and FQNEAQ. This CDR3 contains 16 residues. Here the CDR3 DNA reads TGTGCCAGCAGCTTAGGGGCCGGACAGGGGGCGAACGAGCAGTACTTC. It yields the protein CASSLGAGQGANEQYF.

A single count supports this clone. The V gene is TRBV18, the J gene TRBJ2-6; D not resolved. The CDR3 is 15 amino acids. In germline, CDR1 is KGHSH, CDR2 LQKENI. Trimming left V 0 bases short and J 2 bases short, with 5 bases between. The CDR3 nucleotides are TGTGCCAGCTCACCACCGTCGCCTGGGGCCAACGTCCTGACTTTC. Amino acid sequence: CASSPPSPGANVLTF.

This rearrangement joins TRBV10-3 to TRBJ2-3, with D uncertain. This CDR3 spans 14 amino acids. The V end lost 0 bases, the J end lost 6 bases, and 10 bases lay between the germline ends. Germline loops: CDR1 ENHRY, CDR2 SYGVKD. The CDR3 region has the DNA TGTGCCATCAGTGAGTCAATCTATGGGGATACGCAGTATTTT. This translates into CAISESIYGDTQYF.

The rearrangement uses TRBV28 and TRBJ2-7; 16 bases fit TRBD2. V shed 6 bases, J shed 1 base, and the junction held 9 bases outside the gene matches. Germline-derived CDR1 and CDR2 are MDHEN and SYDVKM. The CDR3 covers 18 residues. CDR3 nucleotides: TGTGCCAGCAGGACGGGACTAGCGGGGGGGCCCCCTTCCTACGAGCAGTACTTC. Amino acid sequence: CASRTGLAGGPPSYEQYF.